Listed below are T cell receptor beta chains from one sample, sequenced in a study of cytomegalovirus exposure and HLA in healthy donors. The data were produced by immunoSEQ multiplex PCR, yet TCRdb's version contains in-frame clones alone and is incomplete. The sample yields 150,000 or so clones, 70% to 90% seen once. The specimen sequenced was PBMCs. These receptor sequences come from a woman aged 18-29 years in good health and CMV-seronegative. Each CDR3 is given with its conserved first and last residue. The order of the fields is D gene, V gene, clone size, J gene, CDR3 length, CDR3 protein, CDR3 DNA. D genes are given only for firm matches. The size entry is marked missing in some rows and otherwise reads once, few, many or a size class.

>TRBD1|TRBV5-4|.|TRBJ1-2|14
CASSSQGARYGYTF
TGTGCCAGCAGCTCCCAGGGGGCGCGGTATGGCTACACCTTC
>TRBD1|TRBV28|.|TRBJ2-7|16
CASSPASGTGGREQYF
TGTGCCAGCAGTCCTGCCAGCGGGACAGGGGGTCGGGAGCAGTACTTC
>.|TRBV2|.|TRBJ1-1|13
CASSAGANTEAFF
TGTGCCAGCAGTGCTGGGGCGAACACTGAAGCTTTCTTT
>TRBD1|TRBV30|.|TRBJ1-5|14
CAWARGPSNQPQHF
TGTGCCTGGGCTAGGGGGCCGAGCAATCAGCCCCAGCATTTT
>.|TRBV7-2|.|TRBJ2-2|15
CASSRDSQNTGELFF
TGTGCCAGCAGTCGAGACAGCCAGAACACCGGGGAGCTGTTTTTT
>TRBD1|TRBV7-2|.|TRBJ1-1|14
CASSPGQGRTEAFF
TGTGCCAGCAGCCCGGGACAGGGGAGGACTGAAGCTTTCTTT
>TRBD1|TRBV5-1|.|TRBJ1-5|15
CASSSTGGAGQPQHF
TGCGCCAGCAGTTCCACAGGGGGCGCGGGTCAGCCCCAGCATTTT
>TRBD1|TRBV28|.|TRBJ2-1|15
CASRRQGAAGNEQFF
TGTGCCAGCAGGCGACAGGGGGCGGCTGGCAATGAGCAGTTCTTC
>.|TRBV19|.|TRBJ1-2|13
CASSKGPRSGYTF
TGTGCCAGTAGTAAGGGGCCAAGGAGTGGCTACACCTTC
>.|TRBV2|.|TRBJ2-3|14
CASSDEGGGDTQYF
TGTGCCAGCAGTGACGAGGGGGGGGGAGATACGCAGTATTTT
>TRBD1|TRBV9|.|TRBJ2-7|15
CASSVEGQVGGEQYF
TGTGCCAGCAGCGTAGAGGGACAGGTTGGGGGCGAGCAGTACTTC
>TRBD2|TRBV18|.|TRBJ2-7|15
CASSPGVAGAYEQYF
TGTGCCAGCTCACCCGGGGTAGCGGGAGCCTACGAGCAGTACTTC
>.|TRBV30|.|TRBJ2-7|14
CAWSVGRGGYEQYF
TGTGCCTGGAGTGTAGGCAGGGGCGGCTACGAGCAGTACTTC
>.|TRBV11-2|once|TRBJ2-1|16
CASSLVIPLSYNEQFF
TGTGCCAGCAGCTTAGTTATTCCCCTCTCCTACAATGAGCAGTTCTTC
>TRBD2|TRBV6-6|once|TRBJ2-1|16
CASSPILAGGYNEQFF
TGTGCCAGCAGTCCCATCCTAGCGGGGGGCTACAATGAGCAGTTCTTC
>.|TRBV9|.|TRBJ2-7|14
CASNEGGASYEQYF
TGTGCCAGCAATGAGGGGGGGGCCTCGTACGAGCAGTACTTC
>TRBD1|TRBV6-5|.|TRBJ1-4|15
CASSHNGQGREKLFF
TGTGCCAGCAGTCACAACGGACAGGGTCGTGAAAAACTGTTTTTT
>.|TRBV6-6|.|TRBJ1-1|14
CASSYPAGRTEAFF
TGTGCCAGCAGTTACCCGGCGGGGCGCACTGAAGCTTTCTTT
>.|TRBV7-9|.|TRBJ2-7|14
CASSSAGAAHEQYF
TGTGCCAGCAGCTCGGCGGGGGCGGCCCACGAGCAGTACTTC
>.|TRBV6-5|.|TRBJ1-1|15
CASTAIPSGNTEAFF
TGTGCCAGCACTGCGATCCCCTCGGGTAACACTGAAGCTTTCTTT
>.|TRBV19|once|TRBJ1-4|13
CASTRQANEKLFF
TGTGCCAGTACCAGACAGGCGAATGAAAAACTGTTTTTT
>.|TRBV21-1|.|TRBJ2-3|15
CASSKEQGVADTQYF
TGTGCCAGCAGCAAGGAACAAGGAGTTGCAGATACGCAGTATTTT
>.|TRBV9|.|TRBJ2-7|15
CASSPSGRLSYEQYF
TGTGCCAGCAGCCCTAGTGGCCGCCTCTCCTACGAGCAGTACTTC
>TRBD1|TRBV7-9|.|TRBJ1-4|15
CASSHVQGVNEKLFF
TGTGCCAGCAGTCACGTGCAGGGGGTGAATGAAAAACTGTTTTTT
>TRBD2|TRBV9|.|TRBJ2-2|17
CASSTPSGGAVTGELFF
TGTGCCAGCAGCACCCCTAGCGGGGGGGCAGTCACCGGGGAGCTGTTTTTT
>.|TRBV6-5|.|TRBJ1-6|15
CASSGTGGRHSPLHF
TGTGCCAGCAGTGGGACGGGGGGCAGGCACTCACCCCTCCACTTT
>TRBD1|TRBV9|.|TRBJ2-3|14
CASTRQGVADTQYF
TGTGCCAGCACCAGACAGGGGGTAGCAGATACGCAGTATTTT
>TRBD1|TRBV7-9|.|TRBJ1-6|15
CSSSPPGQGTSPLHF
TGTTCCAGCAGCCCGCCGGGACAGGGTACTTCACCCCTCCACTTT
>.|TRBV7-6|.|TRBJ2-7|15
CASSFGSAGTYEQYF
TGTGCCAGCAGCTTCGGGTCGGCGGGGACCTACGAGCAGTACTTC
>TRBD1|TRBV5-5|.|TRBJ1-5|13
CASSWDRDQPQHF
TGTGCCAGCAGCTGGGACAGGGATCAGCCCCAGCATTTT
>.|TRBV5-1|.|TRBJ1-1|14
CASSLGQANTEAFF
TGCGCCAGCAGCTTGGGACAGGCGAACACTGAAGCTTTCTTT
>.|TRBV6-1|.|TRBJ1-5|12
CASTRGNQPQHF
TGTGCCAGCACCCGGGGCAATCAGCCCCAGCATTTT
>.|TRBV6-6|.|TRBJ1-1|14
CASSRAGMNTEAFF
TGTGCCAGCAGCCGGGCGGGGATGAACACTGAAGCTTTCTTT
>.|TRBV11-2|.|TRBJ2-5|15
CASSEHWTSQETQYF
TGTGCCAGCAGCGAGCACTGGACTTCCCAAGAGACCCAGTACTTC
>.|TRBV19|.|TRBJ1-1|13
CASLNRGGTEAFF
TGTGCCAGCTTGAACCGGGGGGGAACTGAAGCTTTCTTT
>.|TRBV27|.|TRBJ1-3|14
CASSFGGIGNTIYF
TGTGCCAGCAGTTTTGGAGGGATAGGAAACACCATATATTTT
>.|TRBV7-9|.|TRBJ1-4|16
CASSPSTRLTNEKLFF
TGTGCCAGCAGCCCATCTACGAGGTTAACTAATGAAAAACTGTTTTTT
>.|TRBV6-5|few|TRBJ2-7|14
CASSYYGLGAEQYF
TGTGCCAGCAGTTACTACGGACTGGGGGCCGAGCAGTACTTC
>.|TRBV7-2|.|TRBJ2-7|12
CASSPARGEQYF
TGTGCCAGCAGCCCCGCGAGGGGGGAGCAGTACTTC
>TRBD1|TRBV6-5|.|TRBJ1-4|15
CASSYPADRGLKLFF
TGTGCCAGCAGTTACCCCGCCGACAGGGGGCTAAAACTGTTTTTT
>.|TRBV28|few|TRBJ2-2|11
CASSAYGELFF
TGTGCCAGCAGTGCCTACGGGGAGCTGTTTTTT
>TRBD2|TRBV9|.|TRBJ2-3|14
CASSGRGATDTQYF
TGTGCCAGCAGTGGGCGGGGGGCGACAGATACGCAGTATTTT
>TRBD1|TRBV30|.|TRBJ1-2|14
CAWEVRDRGYGYTF
TGTGCCTGGGAGGTACGGGACAGGGGCTATGGCTACACCTTC
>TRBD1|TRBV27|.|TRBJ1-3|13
CASGWDSGNTIYF
TGTGCCAGCGGATGGGACAGCGGAAACACCATATATTTT
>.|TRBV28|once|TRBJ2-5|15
CASSSTGTPQETQYF
TGTGCCAGCAGTTCCACGGGGACACCCCAAGAGACCCAGTACTTC
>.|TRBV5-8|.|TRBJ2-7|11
CASRLQGRRNF
TGTGCCAGCAGGTTACAGGGACGACGGAACTTC
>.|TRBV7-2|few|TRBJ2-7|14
CASSLNGGGYEQYF
TGTGCCAGCAGCTTAAACGGAGGTGGTTACGAGCAGTACTTC
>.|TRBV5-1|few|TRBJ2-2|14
CASSLAGNTGELFF
TGCGCCAGCAGCTTGGCGGGGAACACCGGGGAGCTGTTTTTT
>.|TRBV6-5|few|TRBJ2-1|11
CASSRGNEQFF
TGTGCCAGCAGCAGGGGAAATGAGCAGTTCTTC